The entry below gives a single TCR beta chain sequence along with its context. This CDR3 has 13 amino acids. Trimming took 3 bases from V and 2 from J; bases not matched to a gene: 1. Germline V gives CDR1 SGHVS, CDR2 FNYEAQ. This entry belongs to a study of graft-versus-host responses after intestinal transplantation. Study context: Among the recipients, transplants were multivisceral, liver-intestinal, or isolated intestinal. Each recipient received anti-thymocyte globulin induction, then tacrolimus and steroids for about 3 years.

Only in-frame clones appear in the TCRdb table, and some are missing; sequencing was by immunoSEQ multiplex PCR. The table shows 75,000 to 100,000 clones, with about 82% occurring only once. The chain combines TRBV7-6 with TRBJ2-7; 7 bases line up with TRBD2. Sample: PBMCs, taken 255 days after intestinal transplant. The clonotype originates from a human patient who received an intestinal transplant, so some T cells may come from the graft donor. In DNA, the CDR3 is TGTGCCAGCAGCTTCGGGACTACCTACGAGCAGTACTTC. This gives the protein CASSFGTTYEQYF.